Each of the 23 T cell receptor beta chains below was sequenced from the same sample in a study of CD8 T cells in ankylosing spondylitis. Overall study results and limits: Blood from ankylosing spondylitis patients appeared to carry a characteristic roughly 8-variant TCR beta motif.

No antigen has been assigned to these receptors. TCRdb reprocessed the 5' RACE reads via MiXCR and lists one record per CDR3 protein. The sample shows roughly 490,000 distinct CDR3 sequences, roughly 5.3% of them seen only once. Sequencing was carried out using blood, either unsorted or a sorted T cell fraction (not recorded which). The receptors come from a male donor with ankylosing spondylitis.

The rearrangement joins TRBV5-5 to TRBJ2-3, with TRBD2 identical over 9 bases. The ends lost 1 base at V and 7 bases at J; junction bases unmatched: 13. The CDR3 sequence is 17 residues long. Germline loops: CDR1 SGHKS, CDR2 YYEKEE (reference sequence). Here the CDR3 reads CASSLIGGGRAGYTQYF. The CDR3 DNA reads as TGTGCCAGCAGCTTGATAGGAGGCGGGAGGGCCGGGTATACGCAGTATTTT.

This clonotype was seen at least ten times. CDR3 sequence: CASSPGQGQHF. The CDR3 DNA reads as TGTGCCAGCAGTCCGGGACAGGGCCAACATTTT. This sequence joins TRBV27 and TRBJ1-5; TRBD1 matches at 9 bases. Looked up from germline, CDR1 is MNHEY and CDR2 is SMNVEV (reference sequence). The J segment lost 16 bases and the V segment lost 5 bases, leaving 6 bases of the junction unmatched. The CDR3 covers 11 residues.

The table lists this clonotype with many counts. V usage is TRBV10-2 and J usage is TRBJ2-7; 9 bases are a match to TRBD1. With 7 bases clipped from V and 4 bases from J, the junction kept 11 bases outside the gene matches. Germline CDR1 WSHSY, CDR2 SAAADI. CDR3 length: 15 residues. The CDR3 DNA reads TGCGCCAGCAATTCCCATGGGACAGGGCATTACGAGCAGTACTTC. Encoded protein: CASNSHGTGHYEQYF.

This clonotype was detected ten times or more. The chain joins TRBV9 to TRBJ1-6; tentative D call: TRBD1 (5 bases). Trimming took 0 bases from V and 10 from J, leaving 11 bases between them. CDR1 and CDR2 from the germline V gene are SGDLS and YYNGEE. The CDR3 is 14 amino acids. This chain's CDR3 is CASSVEGDRSPLHF. CDR3 coding DNA: TGTGCCAGCAGCGTAGAAGGGGATAGGTCACCCCTCCACTTT.

This clonotype was detected ten times or more. The genes are TRBV29-1 and TRBJ2-5; possibly TRBD1 for D (5 bases). Germline V CDR1 and CDR2: SQVTM, ANQGSEA. This CDR3 is 14 amino acids long. The V end lost 7 bases, the J end lost 5 bases, and 20 bases lay between the germline ends. The CDR3 DNA follows: TGCAGCGCCACGAAAGGGGCGAGCCTGGAGACCCAGTACTTC. Translation: CSATKGASLETQYF. The variable domain in full, with the rest retrieved from reference TRBV29-1 and TRBJ2-5, is SAVISQKPSRDICQRGTSLTIQCQVDSQVTMMFWYRQQPGQSLTLIATANQGSEATYESGFVIDKFPISRPNLTFSTLTVSNMSPEDSSIYLCSATKGASLETQYFGPGTRLLVL.

This clonotype was counted ten times or more. The J gene is TRBJ2-1, the V gene TRBV20-1; D unresolved. Germline CDR1 reads DFQATT; CDR2 reads SNEGSKA (reference sequence). The length of the CDR3 is 13 residues. Trimming cost V 4 bases and J 6 bases, with 13 bases left between them. The DNA for the CDR3 is TGCAGTGCTACCTGGGCTGGATTCAATGAGCAGTTCTTC. Translated, it gives CSATWAGFNEQFF.

This clonotype occurred many times. The CDR3 spells CASSERGTDGYTF. CDR3 sequence (DNA): TGCGCCAGCAGTGAAAGGGGGACGGATGGCTACACCTTC. The chain has TRBV10-1 and TRBJ1-2; TRBD1 might be the D (6 bases). Germline V lookup: CDR1 WNHNN, CDR2 SYGVQD (reference sequence). The ends were cut back, 3 bases at V and 6 bases at J, with 11 bases in the middle. CDR3 length: 13 residues.

This clonotype was recorded many times. This chain links TRBV24-1 with TRBJ1-2; 8 bases map to TRBD1. The CDR3 has 14 residues. Germline V gene sequence: CDR1 KGHDR, CDR2 SFDVKD. V was clipped by 2 bases and J by 2 bases; unmatched bases: 0. CDR3 loop: CATSDWTGNYGYTF. DNA for the CDR3: TGTGCCACCAGTGATTGGACAGGGAACTATGGCTACACCTTC.

This clonotype was observed many times. The V and J genes are TRBV5-1 and TRBJ1-1; D possibly corresponds to TRBD1 (5 bases). The germline gives CDR1 SGHRS, CDR2 YFSETQ. The CDR3 sequence is 13 residues long. V was shortened by 7 bases and J by 0 bases, with 10 bases between the two germline ends. CDR3 in amino acids: CASHQGMNTEAFF. Here the CDR3 DNA reads TGCGCCAGCCACCAGGGCATGAACACTGAAGCTTTCTTT.

The rearrangement links TRBV20-1 to TRBJ2-1, with a tentative D call TRBD2 (5 bases). Looked up from germline, CDR1 is DFQATT and CDR2 is SNEGSKA (reference sequence). The CDR3 is 14 residues long. V lost 2 bases, J lost 9 bases, and 17 bases lay in between. The CDR3 loop is CSARRASPIIEQFF. CDR3 in DNA: TGCAGTGCTAGACGGGCTAGCCCCATCATTGAGCAGTTCTTC.

Ten or more counts support this clonotype. This chain joins TRBV6-1 and TRBJ2-4; 9 bases agree with TRBD1. This CDR3 region has 14 residues. Looked up from germline, CDR1 is MNHNS and CDR2 is SASEGT. V lost 5 bases and J lost 7; bases outside the gene matches: 6. The CDR3: CASSPGTGQNIQYF. For the CDR3, the DNA is TGTGCCAGCAGTCCCGGGACAGGGCAGAACATTCAGTACTTC.

This clonotype was detected only a few times. J is TRBJ2-1 and V is TRBV7-9; 7 nucleotides match TRBD1. V shed 4 bases, J shed 9 bases, and the junction held 6 bases outside the gene matches. The CDR3 is made up of 13 amino acids. The germline V gene encodes CDR1 SEHNR and CDR2 FQNEAQ (reference sequence). CDR3 sequence: CASSSEGGSEQFF. The CDR3, as DNA: TGTGCCAGCAGCTCAGAAGGGGGCAGTGAGCAGTTCTTC.

Of note for this clonotype: A much larger clone differs from this one at a single base, so this may be a read error. The chain links TRBV5-1 to TRBJ1-5, with D possibly TRBD1 on 5 matching bases. Germline CDR1 and CDR2: SGHRS and YFSETQ. Trimming took off 4 bases at V and 3 bases at J, with 11 bases between the two ends. The CDR3 sequence is 14 residues long. This chain's CDR3 is CASSPDSLNQPQHF. In DNA form, the CDR3 reads TGCGCCAGCAGCCCTGACAGTCTCAATCAGCCCCAGCATTTT.

This clonotype has ten or more counts. This chain uses TRBV18 with TRBJ2-3; D unresolved. With 6 bases removed from V and 6 bases from J, the gap between germline ends came to 7 bases. The CDR3 covers 11 residues. Germline loops: CDR1 KGHSH, CDR2 LQKENI. CDR3 residues: CASSSADTQYF. As DNA, the CDR3 is TGTGCCAGCTCTTCGGCGGATACGCAGTATTTT.

This clonotype was seen only a few times. The chain is built from TRBV12-3 or TRBV12-4 and TRBJ1-1, with D hard to call. Trimming took off 4 bases at V and 3 bases at J, with 12 bases between the two ends. CDR3 length: 14 residues. CDR3 region: CASSSREGYTEAFF. DNA of the CDR3: TGTGCCAGCAGTTCAAGGGAAGGGTACACTGAAGCTTTCTTT.

This clonotype was seen ten or more times. The chain uses TRBV6-1 and TRBJ2-3; a weak D match, TRBD2 (6 bases). Germline-derived CDR1 and CDR2 are MNHNS and SASEGT. The CDR3 runs to 13 residues. V lost 6 bases and J lost 4, with 11 bases in between. The CDR3 nucleotides read TGTGCCAGCAGCCTACGACTAGCAGATACGCAGTATTTT. This translates into CASSLRLADTQYF.

This clonotype was detected ten times or more. The V and J genes are TRBV18 and TRBJ1-2, with D possibly TRBD1 on 5 matching bases. CDR1 is KGHSH and CDR2 is LQKENI in the germline V gene. V shed 6 bases and J shed 2 bases, with 10 bases lying between them. CDR3 size: 13 residues. The CDR3 loop is CASSGTVNYGYTF. The CDR3 nucleotides read TGTGCCAGCTCCGGGACGGTGAACTATGGCTACACCTTC.

V usage is TRBV20-1 and J usage is TRBJ1-5; maybe TRBD1 (5 bases). Germline CDR1 and CDR2: DFQATT and SNEGSKA (reference sequence). The CDR3 sequence is 15 residues long. V dropped 3 bases and J dropped 2 bases, with 14 bases sitting between them. The CDR3 spells CSASPHGGGNQPQHF. DNA for the CDR3: TGCAGTGCTAGTCCACACGGGGGAGGCAATCAGCCCCAGCATTTT.

This clonotype was recorded at least ten times. The rearrangement links TRBV7-2 to TRBJ2-7; 9 nucleotides line up with TRBD2. Germline V lookup: CDR1 SGHTA, CDR2 FQGNSA. The CDR3 is 16 residues long. The J segment lost 6 bases and the V segment lost 5 bases, leaving 14 bases of the junction unmatched. The CDR3: CASSLVRREGKGEQYF. CDR3 nucleotides: TGTGCCAGCAGCCTCGTTAGGCGGGAGGGAAAGGGCGAGCAGTACTTC.

This clonotype occurred a few times. The V gene is TRBV4-3, the J gene TRBJ2-2, with D maybe TRBD1 (5 bases). Germline V gene sequence: CDR1 LGHNA, CDR2 YSLEER. Trimming left V 4 bases short and J 1 base short, with 10 bases between. The CDR3 has 15 residues. The CDR3 nucleotides are TGCGCCAGCAGCCCTCGGACACGGAACACCGGGGAGCTGTTTTTT. It is translated as CASSPRTRNTGELFF.

The gene calls are TRBV7-2 and TRBJ2-1; possibly TRBD1 for D (5 bases). The CDR3 consists of 15 residues. CDR1 and CDR2 from the germline V gene are SGHTA and FQGNSA. The V gene lost 5 bases and the J gene lost 13 bases, with 24 bases spanning the gap. The DNA for the CDR3 is TGTGCCAGCAGCAAGCCCCAGTTAGGGGTTGTCAAACAGTTCTTC. This codes for CASSKPQLGVVKQFF.

This clonotype was counted at least ten times. The chain employs TRBV4-1 and TRBJ2-7; D uncertain. Germline V gives CDR1 MGHRA, CDR2 YSYEKL. CDR3 size: 16 residues. Trimming pared 0 bases from V and 3 bases from J, leaving 15 bases between. Written as DNA, the CDR3 is TGCGCCAGCAGCCAAGAATCTTCCAGTAGTCTCTACGAGCAGTACTTC. Protein sequence: CASSQESSSSLYEQYF.

This clonotype has a count of ten or more. The CDR3 sequence is CASSLSPGYEQFF. The CDR3 bases are TGTGCCAGCAGCTTATCCCCCGGTTATGAGCAGTTCTTC. This sequence joins TRBV7-2 and TRBJ2-1; no clear D gene. Per the germline V gene, CDR1 is SGHTA and CDR2 is FQGNSA. This CDR3 is 13 amino acids long. V lost 2 bases and J 8 bases, leaving 10 bases between the germline ends.